One and the same sample provided the 10 T cell receptor beta chains below, sequenced in a study of blood T cell repertoires in COVID-19. Repertoires were generated with immunoSEQ multiplex PCR, while TCRdb's copy carries only in-frame clones and drops some. The sample carries 250,000 or so clones, less than 90% recorded once. Sequencing was done on a sample of peripheral blood. These receptors were collected from a man aged 60 to 69 with acute or convalescent COVID-19.

This chain links TRBV9 with TRBJ2-6; D is possibly TRBD2 (7 bases). The CDR3 has 18 residues. The ends were cut back, 4 bases at V and 4 bases at J, with 21 bases in the middle. CDR1 is SGDLS and CDR2 is YYNGEE in the germline V gene. CDR3 residues: CASSPHQPGGSGANVLTF. The CDR3 region has the DNA TGTGCCAGCAGCCCCCACCAACCGGGGGGCTCAGGGGCCAACGTCCTGACTTTC.

This chain joins TRBV4-2 and TRBJ2-5; maybe TRBD1 (6 bases). This CDR3 spans 16 amino acids. Per the germline V gene, CDR1 is LGHNA and CDR2 is YNFKEQ. V dropped 1 base and J dropped 5 bases, with 17 bases sitting between them. CDR3 residues: CASSQVIQGLSETQYF. CDR3 DNA sequence: TGTGCCAGCAGCCAAGTCATACAGGGATTATCCGAGACCCAGTACTTC.

The rearrangement links TRBV19 to TRBJ2-1, with D maybe TRBD2 (5 bases). Germline values: CDR1 LNHDA, CDR2 SQIVND (reference sequence). V was shortened by 5 bases and J by 5 bases, with 13 bases between the two germline ends. CDR3 size: 14 residues. The DNA of the CDR3 is TGTGCCAGTAGTCTGTCGCGGACTCACAATGAGCAGTTCTTC. This sequence encodes CASSLSRTHNEQFF.

V gene TRBV11-3 combines with J gene TRBJ1-2, with D possibly matching TRBD1 (6 bases). The V end lost 5 bases, the J end lost 4 bases, and 14 bases lay between the germline ends. Germline V gene data show CDR1 as SGHNT and CDR2 as YENEEA. The CDR3 spans 14 residues. CDR3 region: CASSQDREFYGYTF. In DNA, the CDR3 is TGTGCCAGCAGCCAGGACAGAGAATTCTATGGCTACACCTTC.

The rearrangement links TRBV13 to TRBJ2-3; the D gene is possibly TRBD1 (5 bases). The CDR3 has 13 amino acids. Trimming removed 2 bases from V and 6 bases from J, with 9 bases in between. CDR1 is PRHDT and CDR2 is FYEKMQ in the germline V gene (reference sequence). The CDR3, as DNA: TGTGCCAGCAGCTTACGATCAGGGGATACGCAGTATTTT. It yields the protein CASSLRSGDTQYF.

The chain has TRBV7-8 and TRBJ1-5; D remains unclear. The V end lost 4 bases, the J end lost 7 bases, and 17 bases lay between the germline ends. Germline CDR1 is SGHVS and CDR2 is FQNEAQ. This CDR3 spans 15 amino acids. CDR3: CASSSVWRAEQPQHF. CDR3 sequence (DNA): TGTGCCAGCAGCTCCGTTTGGAGGGCCGAGCAGCCCCAGCATTTT.

This clone was detected only once. The chain uses TRBV28 and TRBJ2-4; D possibly corresponds to TRBD2 (6 bases). This CDR3 has 18 amino acids. From germline, CDR1 is MDHEN and CDR2 SYDVKM. V lost 4 bases and J 0 bases, leaving 19 bases between the germline ends. The CDR3 DNA reads as TGTGCCAGCAGTTCACCCGGGACTTCCCTACTAGCCAAAAACATTCAGTACTTC. This gives the protein CASSSPGTSLLAKNIQYF.

The rearrangement links TRBV11-3 to TRBJ2-5, with D unclear. Trimming removed 5 bases from V and 4 bases from J, with 8 bases in between. Germline assignment: CDR1 SGHNT and CDR2 YENEEA. The CDR3 covers 12 residues. The CDR3 DNA reads TGTGCCAGCAGCCTAAATGGAGAGACCCAGTACTTC. Translating it yields CASSLNGETQYF.

The chain is built from TRBV24-1 and TRBJ2-1; D is possibly TRBD1 (6 bases). The CDR3 has 17 amino acids. Trimming pared 2 bases from V and 2 bases from J, leaving 15 bases between. Germline V lookup: CDR1 KGHDR, CDR2 SFDVKD. CDR3 sequence reads: CATSDSAGQGPYNEQFF. CDR3 DNA sequence: TGTGCCACCAGTGATTCGGCGGGCCAGGGGCCCTACAATGAGCAGTTCTTC.

This CDR3 is CASRTTGTGGFGGYTF. CDR3 bases: TGTGCCAGCAGGACCACTGGGACAGGGGGCTTCGGTGGCTACACCTTC. The chain carries TRBV6-4 and TRBJ1-2; 12 nucleotides line up with TRBD1. CDR1 and CDR2 from the germline V gene are MRHNA and SNTAGT. The CDR3 extends over 16 amino acids. V dropped 6 bases and J dropped 7; count of bases not matched to a gene: 12.